The clone carrying this TCR beta chain was observed a single time. The CDR3 totals 13 residues. V was trimmed by 3 bases and J by 7 bases, leaving 13 bases between them. The germline V gene encodes CDR1 SEHNR and CDR2 FQNEAQ (reference sequence). These data are taken from a study of CD8 T cells in Susac syndrome. RNA totalling roughly 0.5 to 1 ug underwent reverse transcription with random hexamers. MiXCR, applied by TCRdb to the immunoSEQ multiplex PCR reads, yields one record per CDR3 protein. The table includes approximately 300,000 distinct CDR3 sequences, around nine tenths detected once. The chain carries TRBV7-9 and TRBJ2-7, with D possibly being TRBD1 or TRBD2 (5 bases each). Sequencing input: CD8+ T cells from PBMCs. The clonotype comes from a human donor with multiple sclerosis. The CDR3 coding sequence is TGTGCCAGCAGCTTGGCCGGGACGAGGGAGCAGTACTTC. Translating it yields CASSLAGTREQYF.